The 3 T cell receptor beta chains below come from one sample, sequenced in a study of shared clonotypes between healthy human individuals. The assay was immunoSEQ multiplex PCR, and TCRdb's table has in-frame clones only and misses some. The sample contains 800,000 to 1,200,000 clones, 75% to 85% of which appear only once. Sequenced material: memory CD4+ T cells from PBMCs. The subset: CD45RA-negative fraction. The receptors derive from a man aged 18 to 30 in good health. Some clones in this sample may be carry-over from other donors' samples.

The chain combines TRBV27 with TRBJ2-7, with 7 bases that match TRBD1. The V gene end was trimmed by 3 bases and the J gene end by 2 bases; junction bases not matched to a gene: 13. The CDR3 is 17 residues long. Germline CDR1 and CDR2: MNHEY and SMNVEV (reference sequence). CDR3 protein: CASSLLGQELRPYEQYF. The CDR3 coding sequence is TGTGCCAGCAGTTTGCTAGGACAGGAACTGAGACCCTACGAGCAGTACTTC.

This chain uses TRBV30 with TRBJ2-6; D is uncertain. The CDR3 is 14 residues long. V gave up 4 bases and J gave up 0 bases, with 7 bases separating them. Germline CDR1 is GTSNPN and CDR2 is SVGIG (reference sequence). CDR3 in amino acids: CAWTGASGANVLTF. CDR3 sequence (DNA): TGTGCCTGGACAGGAGCCTCTGGGGCCAACGTCCTGACTTTC.

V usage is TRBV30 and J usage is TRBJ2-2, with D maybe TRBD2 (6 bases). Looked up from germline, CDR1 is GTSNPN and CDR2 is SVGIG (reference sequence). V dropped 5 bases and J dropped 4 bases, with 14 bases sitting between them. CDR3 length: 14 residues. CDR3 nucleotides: TGTGCCTGGGTTTCGGGACTTATCACCGGGGAGCTGTTTTTT. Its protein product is CAWVSGLITGELFF.